This T cell receptor beta chain was identified during a study of metastatic and nonmetastatic thyroid tumors. The study's findings and limits: Versus benign nodules, malignant thyroid tumors reportedly had significantly higher TCR beta diversity, in blood and tumor.

In the authors' methods: A classifier for distant metastasis in papillary thyroid cancer was constructed using CDR3 differences observed across clinicopathological groups. TCRdb re-called the PCR reads via MiXCR. The V and J calls reflect TCRdb's pipeline rather than the authors' work. The sample carries about 92,000 clones, about 15% recorded once. Trimming removed 2 bases from V and 8 bases from J, with 10 bases in between. This CDR3 comprises 14 residues. CDR1 is MGHRA, CDR2 YSYEKL, per germline. Treatment of any kind had been given to no patient before thyroid surgery. This clone has at least ten counts. Its antigen remains unidentified.

This TCR was recovered from a female donor with papillary thyroid cancer or a benign thyroid nodule (not recorded which). Some clones in this sample may be carry-over from other donors' samples. The sequenced material came from blood. J is TRBJ1-6 and V is TRBV4-1; maybe TRBD1 (6 bases). The CDR3 reads CASSQYRVDSPLHF. CDR3 DNA: TGCGCCAGCAGCCAATACAGGGTCGATTCACCCCTCCACTTT.